The 16 T cell receptor beta chains in this list originate from one sample, sequenced in a study of blood T cells in healthy people across ages. PCR was performed a second time for about 7 to 12 cycles using a sample-barcoded 5' primer and a J-beta primer mix. One entry per CDR3 protein results from TCRdb running MiXCR on the 5' RACE reads. This table has 800,000 to 950,000 distinct CDR3 sequences, almost 30% appearing once. These sequences were also reported in another study, on T cells of mothers and their children.

Sequenced input: blood. These receptors originate from a woman aged 40 to 49 in good health.

This chain joins TRBV4-3 and TRBJ2-1, with D perhaps being TRBD1 or TRBD2 (6 bases each). Trimming removed 0 bases from V and 3 bases from J, with 9 bases in between. Per the germline V gene, CDR1 is LGHNA and CDR2 is YSLEER. The CDR3 sequence is 15 residues long. This CDR3 is CASSQEGGNYNEQFF. DNA for the CDR3: TGCGCCAGCAGCCAAGAAGGGGGGAACTACAATGAGCAGTTCTTC.

This clonotype was recorded at least ten times. The chain recombines TRBV20-1 with TRBJ2-1; 12 bases are a match to TRBD1. This CDR3 is 17 amino acids long. CDR1 is DFQATT, CDR2 SNEGSKA, per germline (reference sequence). The ends lost 2 bases at V and 2 bases at J; junction bases unmatched: 7. CDR3 DNA sequence: TGCAGTGCTAGAACCAGGGACAGGGGGCTAACCTACAATGAGCAGTTCTTC. Residues: CSARTRDRGLTYNEQFF.

V and J are TRBV20-1 and TRBJ1-1; unclear D gene. Germline assignment: CDR1 DFQATT and CDR2 SNEGSKA (reference sequence). This CDR3 region has 13 residues. V was clipped by 6 bases and J by 3 bases, with 14 bases between them. The CDR3 reads CSAVVGRDTEAFF. CDR3 nucleotides: TGCAGTGCCGTGGTAGGGAGGGACACTGAAGCTTTCTTT.

This clonotype was seen only a few times. Being one base from a much bigger clone, this may be a read error. The rearrangement joins TRBV20-1 to TRBJ1-2; 10 bases agree with TRBD1. Germline CDR1 and CDR2: DFQATT and SNEGSKA (reference sequence). V shed 5 bases, J shed 4 bases, and the junction held 4 bases outside the gene matches. The CDR3 runs 13 residues. CDR3 nucleotides: TGCAGTGCTCCGGGACAGGGGTGCTATGGCTACACCTTC. This encodes CSAPGQGCYGYTF.

The chain employs TRBV11-2 and TRBJ1-2, with TRBD1 as a possible D gene (6 bases). CDR3 size: 13 residues. Germline values: CDR1 SGHAT, CDR2 FQNNGV. The V end was cut by 3 bases, the J end by 7 bases, with 12 bases between. The CDR3 nucleotides read TGTGCCAGCAGCTTCGCCGGGGGCATTGGCTACACCTTC. Translated, it gives CASSFAGGIGYTF.

The CDR3 spells CATETSGDDHPYEQYF. CDR3 DNA: TGTGCCACCGAGACTAGCGGGGACGACCATCCCTACGAGCAGTACTTC. The chain is built from TRBV2 and TRBJ2-7, with 11 bases aligning to TRBD2. Losses at the gene ends were 10 bases for V and 2 bases for J; bases not matched to a gene: 13. CDR1 is SNHLY and CDR2 is FYNNEI in the germline V gene. The CDR3 covers 16 residues.

The J gene is TRBJ2-5, the V gene TRBV7-9; D possibly corresponds to TRBD2 (6 bases). Germline V CDR1 and CDR2: SEHNR, FQNEAQ (reference sequence). The germline V and J ends were trimmed by 4 bases and 2 bases, with 11 bases remaining between them. There are 14 residues in the CDR3. As DNA, the CDR3 is TGTGCCAGCAGCTCGTTTCGGGAGCAAGAGACCCAGTACTTC. Protein: CASSSFREQETQYF.

The chain links TRBV4-1 to TRBJ1-2; 7 nucleotides agree with TRBD1. The J segment lost 1 base and the V segment lost 0 bases, leaving 11 bases of the junction unmatched. This CDR3 comprises 18 residues. CDR1 and CDR2 from the germline V gene are MGHRA and YSYEKL. The CDR3 protein is CASSQEWTGEVGNYGYTF. CDR3 in DNA: TGCGCCAGCAGCCAAGAGTGGACAGGAGAAGTAGGTAACTATGGCTACACCTTC.

This clonotype was counted ten times or more. The J gene is TRBJ2-4, the V gene TRBV20-1; either TRBD1 or TRBD2 may fit D (5 bases each). Trimming removed 7 bases at V and 0 bases at J, with 10 bases between. This CDR3 has 13 amino acids. Germline V gives CDR1 DFQATT, CDR2 SNEGSKA (reference sequence). The chain's CDR3 is CSVGTSAKNIQYF. CDR3 coding DNA: TGCAGTGTCGGGACGTCAGCCAAAAACATTCAGTACTTC.

V is TRBV7-9 and J is TRBJ1-5, with D unclear. Germline assignment: CDR1 SEHNR and CDR2 FQNEAQ (reference sequence). The V end lost 4 bases, the J end lost 3 bases, and 10 bases lay between the germline ends. The CDR3 length is 14 residues. Here the CDR3 reads CASSSQDLNQPQHF. The CDR3 region has the DNA TGTGCCAGCAGCTCGCAGGACCTCAATCAGCCCCAGCATTTT.

This clonotype was seen a handful of times. The gene calls are TRBV20-1 and TRBJ1-2; D is unclear. This CDR3 is 13 amino acids long. V shed 3 bases and J shed 2 bases, with 10 bases lying between them. CDR1 is DFQATT, CDR2 SNEGSKA, per germline (reference sequence). Written as DNA, the CDR3 is TGCAGTGCTAGTCCATCTTCGAACTATGGCTACACCTTC. Protein sequence: CSASPSSNYGYTF.

This clonotype showed up just a few times. This chain connects TRBV28 to TRBJ2-7; TRBD2 aligns across 12 bases. Losses at the gene ends were 6 bases for V and 3 bases for J; bases not matched to a gene: 6. This CDR3 has 15 amino acids. Per the germline V gene, CDR1 is MDHEN and CDR2 is SYDVKM. The CDR3 spells CASRKRLAGVYEQYF. The DNA for the CDR3 is TGTGCCAGCAGAAAAAGACTAGCGGGGGTCTACGAGCAGTACTTC. Full variable domain (outside the CDR3, taken from reference TRBV28 and TRBJ2-7): DVKVTQSSRYLVKRTGEKVFLECVQDMDHENMFWYRQDPGLGLRLIYFSYDVKMKEKGDIPEGYSVSREKKERFSLILESASTNQTSMYLCASRKRLAGVYEQYFGPGTRLTVT.

This chain connects TRBV12-3 or TRBV12-4 to TRBJ1-1, with D perhaps TRBD1 (6 bases). Trimming left V 1 base short and J 5 bases short, with 11 bases between. The CDR3 has 14 amino acids. The CDR3: CASSLVGGETEAFF. For the CDR3, the DNA is TGTGCCAGCAGTTTAGTAGGGGGTGAGACTGAAGCTTTCTTT.

This clonotype was counted many times. V and J are TRBV20-1 and TRBJ2-7; D remains unclear. CDR3 size: 14 residues. CDR1 DFQATT and CDR2 SNEGSKA come from the germline V gene (reference sequence). With 5 bases removed from V and 1 base from J, the gap between germline ends came to 15 bases. The CDR3 coding sequence is TGCAGTGCTGGCCCTTCGGGCCCTTCCTACGAGCAGTACTTC. Translation gives CSAGPSGPSYEQYF.

This clonotype has a count of ten or more. This chain links TRBV29-1 with TRBJ2-1, with D possibly being TRBD1 or TRBD2 (5 bases each). The germline V gene has CDR1 SQVTM and CDR2 ANQGSEA. V lost 0 bases to trimming and J lost 7 bases, with 10 bases between them. The CDR3 runs to 13 residues. For the CDR3, the DNA is TGCAGCGTTGAAGATTACGGGGCAAATGAGCAGTTCTTC. Its protein product is CSVEDYGANEQFF.

The V and J genes are TRBV3-1 and TRBJ1-1, with D possibly matching TRBD1 (5 bases). V lost 1 base to trimming and J lost 1 base, with 7 bases between them. This CDR3 spans 14 amino acids. The germline CDR1 and CDR2 sequences are LGHDT and YNNKEL (reference sequence). CDR3 region: CASSQGRGNTEAFF. CDR3 bases: TGTGCCAGCAGCCAAGGGAGGGGGAACACTGAAGCTTTCTTT.